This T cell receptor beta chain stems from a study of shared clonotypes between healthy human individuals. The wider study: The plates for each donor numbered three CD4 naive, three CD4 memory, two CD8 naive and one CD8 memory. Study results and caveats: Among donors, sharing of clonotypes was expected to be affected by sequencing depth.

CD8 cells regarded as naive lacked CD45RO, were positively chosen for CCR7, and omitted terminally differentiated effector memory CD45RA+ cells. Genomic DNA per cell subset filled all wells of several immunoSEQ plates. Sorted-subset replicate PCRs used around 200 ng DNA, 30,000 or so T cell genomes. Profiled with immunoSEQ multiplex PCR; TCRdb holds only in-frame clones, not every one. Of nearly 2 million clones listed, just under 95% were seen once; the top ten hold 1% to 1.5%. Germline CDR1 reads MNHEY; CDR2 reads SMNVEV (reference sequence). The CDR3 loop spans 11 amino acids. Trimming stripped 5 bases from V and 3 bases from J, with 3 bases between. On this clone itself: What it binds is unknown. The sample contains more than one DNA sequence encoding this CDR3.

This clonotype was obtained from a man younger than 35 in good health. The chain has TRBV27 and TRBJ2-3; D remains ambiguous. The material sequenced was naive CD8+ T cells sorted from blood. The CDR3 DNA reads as TGTGCCAGCAGTACTACAGATACGCAGTATTTT. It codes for CASSTTDTQYF.